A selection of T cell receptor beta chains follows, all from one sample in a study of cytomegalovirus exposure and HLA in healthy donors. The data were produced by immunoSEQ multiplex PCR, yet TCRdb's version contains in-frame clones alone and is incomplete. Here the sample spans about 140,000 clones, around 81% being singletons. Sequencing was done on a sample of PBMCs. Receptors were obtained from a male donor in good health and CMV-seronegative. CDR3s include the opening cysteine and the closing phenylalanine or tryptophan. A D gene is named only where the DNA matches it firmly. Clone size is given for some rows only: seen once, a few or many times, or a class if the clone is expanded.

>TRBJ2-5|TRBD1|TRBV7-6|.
TGTGCCAGCAGCTTAGCGGCGGGACAGGGGGCGGGAGAGACCCAGTACTTC
CASSLAAGQGAGETQYF
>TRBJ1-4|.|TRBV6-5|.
TGTGCCACCCATAGGCGGTCGTCCGATAATGAAAAACTGTTTTTT
CATHRRSSDNEKLFF
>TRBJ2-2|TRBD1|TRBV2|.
TGTGCCAGGGAAGCAGGGGGGAACACCGGGGAGCTGTTTTTT
CAREAGGNTGELFF
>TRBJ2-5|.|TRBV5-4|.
TGTGCCAGCAGCTTGGTCGCAGACATGCAAGAGACCCAGTACTTC
CASSLVADMQETQYF
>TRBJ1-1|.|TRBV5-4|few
TGTGCCAGCAGCTTGGCTACTACTGAAGCTTTCTTT
CASSLATTEAFF
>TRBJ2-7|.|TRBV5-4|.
TGTGCCAGCAGCCCTAACCGATCGACCTACGAGCAGTACTTC
CASSPNRSTYEQYF
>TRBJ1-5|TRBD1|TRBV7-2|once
TGTGCCAGCAGCCCCGGGGACAGGGCAATACCCCAGCATTTT
CASSPGDRAIPQHF
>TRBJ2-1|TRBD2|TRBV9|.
TGTGCCAGCAGCCTAAGGACTAGCGGGAGGGCAACCTACAATGAGCAGTTCTTC
CASSLRTSGRATYNEQFF
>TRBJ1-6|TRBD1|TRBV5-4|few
TGTGCCAGCAGCGGAGGACAGGGGTTTAATTCACCCCTCCACTTT
CASSGGQGFNSPLHF
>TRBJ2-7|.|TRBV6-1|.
TGTGCCAGCAGGGGGGACAACTCCTACGAGCAGTACTTC
CASRGDNSYEQYF
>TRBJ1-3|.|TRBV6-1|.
TGTGCCAGCAGTGAAGAGGAGGGGAGCGGAAACACCATATATTTT
CASSEEEGSGNTIYF
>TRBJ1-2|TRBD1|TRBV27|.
TGTGCCAGCAGTTTATCCTCCGGGACAGGGAGCGTCTACACCTTC
CASSLSSGTGSVYTF
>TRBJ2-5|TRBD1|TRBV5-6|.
TGTGCCAGCAGCTCGGACGGTTGGGCAGGGGGCGAGGAGACCCAGTACTTC
CASSSDGWAGGEETQYF
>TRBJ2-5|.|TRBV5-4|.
TGTGCCAGCAGCTTGGGGGAGCCAAATCCCCAAGAGACCCAGTACTTC
CASSLGEPNPQETQYF
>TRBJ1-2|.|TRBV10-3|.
TGTGCCATCAGTGAGTCCTGGCAGTCCATGGACTATGGCTACACCTTC
CAISESWQSMDYGYTF
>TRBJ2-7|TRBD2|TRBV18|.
TGTGCCAGCTCACCTTTATTTTTTTCGGGAGGGAGTCCTCGTAATCCCGAGCAGTACTTC
CASSPLFFSGGSPRNPEQYF
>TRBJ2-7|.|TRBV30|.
TGTGCCTTGAATCTGCGTAACTTC
CALNLRNF
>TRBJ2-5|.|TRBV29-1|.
TGCAGCGTTGAGAGGGGACTCCAAGAGACCCAGTACTTC
CSVERGLQETQYF
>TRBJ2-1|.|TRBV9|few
TGTGCCAGCAGCGTAGGCGGGGATGAGCAGTTCTTC
CASSVGGDEQFF
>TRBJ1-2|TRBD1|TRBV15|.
TGTGCCACCAGCAGAGATCAGGGGGCGGGCTATGGCTACACCTTC
CATSRDQGAGYGYTF
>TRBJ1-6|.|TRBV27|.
TGTGCCAGCAGTTTAGGCTTTTCCCATAATTCACCCCTCCACTTT
CASSLGFSHNSPLHF